These 31 T cell receptor beta chains share one sample of origin, sequenced in a study of T-cell reconstitution after alpha-beta-depleted transplantation in children. This sample's TCRbeta library carried unique molecular identifier barcodes. In TCRdb, the PCR reads were re-called with MiXCR into one record per CDR3 protein. The sample carries roughly 190,000 distinct CDR3 sequences, roughly 14% recorded once. Source: PBMCs from the stem cell graft donor, taken from the stem cell graft. The receptors stem from a human donor who donated a stem cell graft to a child with acute lymphoblastic leukemia.

The V call is TRBV24-1, the J call TRBJ2-2; D is perhaps TRBD1 or TRBD2 (5 bases each). CDR1 and CDR2 (germline): KGHDR, SFDVKD. The CDR3 loop spans 13 amino acids. Between the trimmed V and J ends, which lost 9 bases and 0 bases, there was a span of 7 bases. CDR3 loop: CATGGANTGELFF. CDR3 in DNA: TGTGCCACCGGGGGAGCGAACACCGGGGAGCTGTTTTTT.

This clonotype was recorded at least ten times. This chain uses TRBV5-1 with TRBJ2-2, with 9 bases aligning to TRBD1. V trimming: 1 base; J trimming: 2 bases; junction bases outside the gene matches: 12. This CDR3 is built from 19 residues. Germline CDR1 SGHRS, CDR2 YFSETQ. CDR3 residues: CASSLKWDRVLSNTGELFF. CDR3 nucleotides: TGCGCCAGCAGCTTGAAGTGGGACAGGGTATTAAGCAACACCGGGGAGCTGTTTTTT.

The chain uses TRBV7-6 and TRBJ1-2; TRBD1 is a possible D gene (6 bases). CDR1 SGHVS and CDR2 FNYEAQ come from the germline V gene. This CDR3 spans 13 amino acids. V lost 2 bases and J 7 bases, leaving 11 bases between the germline ends. The CDR3 is CASSLSAGAGYTF. DNA of the CDR3: TGTGCCAGCAGCTTATCGGCAGGGGCTGGCTACACCTTC.

The J gene is TRBJ2-4, the V gene TRBV2; no clear D. CDR3 size: 14 residues. Trimming removed 6 bases at V and 2 bases at J, with 11 bases between. Germline assignment: CDR1 SNHLY and CDR2 FYNNEI. CDR3: CASRDRASKNIQYF. The CDR3 bases are TGTGCCAGCAGGGATAGGGCTTCCAAAAACATTCAGTACTTC.

In this sample, this clonotype turned up many times. This chain links TRBV5-1 with TRBJ2-1; 8 bases map to TRBD1. The CDR3 has 13 residues. Trimming took 1 base from V and 9 from J; bases not matched to a gene: 3. The germline gives CDR1 SGHRS, CDR2 YFSETQ. This CDR3 reads CASSLSGGTEQFF. The CDR3 DNA follows: TGCGCCAGCAGCTTGTCAGGGGGCACTGAGCAGTTCTTC.

The chain joins TRBV18 to TRBJ2-5; perhaps TRBD1 as D (6 bases). CDR1 is KGHSH, CDR2 LQKENI, per germline. The germline V and J ends were trimmed by 3 bases and 5 bases, with 13 bases remaining between them. CDR3 length: 14 amino acids. CDR3 amino acids: CASSPGHLLETQYF. Here the CDR3 DNA reads TGTGCCAGCTCACCGGGACACCTACTTGAGACCCAGTACTTC.

At least ten counts were recorded for this clonotype. This chain's CDR3 is CASSSWISGANVLTF. The CDR3 nucleotides are TGCGCCAGCAGCTCGTGGATCTCTGGGGCCAACGTCCTGACTTTC. The chain couples TRBV5-1 to TRBJ2-6; D is uncertain. Germline V gene sequence: CDR1 SGHRS, CDR2 YFSETQ. Trimming left V 3 bases short and J 0 bases short, with 7 bases between. The CDR3 length is 15 residues.

In this sample, this clonotype turned up many times. The chain recombines TRBV12-3 or TRBV12-4 with TRBJ1-5; no clear D. The V end was cut by 5 bases, the J end by 0 bases, with 11 bases between. The CDR3 is made up of 15 amino acids. CDR3 DNA sequence: TGTGCCAGCAGTCGCGAAAAGTATAGCAATCAGCCCCAGCATTTT. Protein: CASSREKYSNQPQHF.

In this sample, this clonotype turned up many times. The rearrangement uses TRBV29-1 and TRBJ1-5; 8 bases agree with TRBD1. After removal of 5 bases from V and 2 bases from J, the junction contained 5 bases not matched to a gene. CDR1 and CDR2 (germline): SQVTM, ANQGSEA. This CDR3 comprises 14 residues. For the CDR3, the DNA is TGCAGCGTTTCAGGGGGCGAGGGCAATCAGCCCCAGCATTTT. This translates into CSVSGGEGNQPQHF.

This clonotype was observed a few times. The chain couples TRBV2 to TRBJ1-3; TRBD1 matches at 9 bases. J lost 0 bases, V lost 7 bases, and 7 bases had no gene match. The CDR3 is 16 amino acids. Germline V gene lookup returns CDR1 SNHLY and CDR2 FYNNEI. The CDR3 protein is CASTWTGVISGNTIYF. CDR3 coding DNA: TGTGCCAGCACCTGGACAGGGGTTATCTCTGGAAACACCATATATTTT.

Ten or more counts support this clonotype. The chain links TRBV11-2 to TRBJ2-1; no definite D call. Trimming cost V 1 base and J 0 bases, with 13 bases left between them. Germline V gene sequence: CDR1 SGHAT, CDR2 FQNNGV. The CDR3 has 17 amino acids. CDR3 in DNA: TGTGCCAGCAGCTTAGCTCCTTTTCTAAGCTCCTACAATGAGCAGTTCTTC. As protein: CASSLAPFLSSYNEQFF.

Worth noting for this clonotype: A read error is likely, as this CDR3 ends without the conserved phenylalanine or tryptophan. The chain recombines TRBV28 with TRBJ1-1, with 7 bases identical to TRBD1. Germline V lookup: CDR1 MDHEN, CDR2 SYDVKM. V trimming: 5 bases; J trimming: 6 bases; junction bases outside the gene matches: 9. This CDR3 region has 14 residues. The CDR3 nucleotides read TGTGCCAGCAGTCCACAGGGGTCCCGCTCTGAAGCTTTCTCT. This translates into CASSPQGSRSEAFS.

In this sample, this clonotype turned up many times. The CDR3 loop is CASSFIGRNEQFF. CDR3 in DNA: TGTGCCAGCAGCTTTATCGGGAGGAATGAGCAGTTCTTC. The J gene is TRBJ2-1, the V gene TRBV11-2, with 7 bases matching TRBD2. Trimming removed 3 bases from V and 7 bases from J; junction bases left unmatched: 3. This CDR3 is built from 13 residues. Germline lookup yields CDR1 SGHAT and CDR2 FQNNGV.

This clonotype was observed at least ten times. The V call is TRBV29-1, the J call TRBJ1-2, with TRBD1 matching over 10 bases. This CDR3 is 15 amino acids long. Germline CDR1 is SQVTM and CDR2 is ANQGSEA. J gave up 3 bases and V 0 bases, and 4 bases lay outside the gene matches. The CDR3 protein is CSVEDDRGRYYGYTF. Here the CDR3 DNA reads TGCAGCGTTGAAGATGACAGGGGGCGTTACTATGGCTACACCTTC.

This clonotype was seen ten or more times. The chain carries TRBV5-1 and TRBJ1-2; 9 bases are a match to TRBD1. The CDR3 length is 15 residues. Trimming took 2 bases from V and 6 from J; bases not matched to a gene: 8. The germline V gene has CDR1 SGHRS and CDR2 YFSETQ. DNA for the CDR3: TGCGCCAGCAGCTTCCGGGACAGGGAAGCTGATGGCTACACCTTC. This sequence encodes CASSFRDREADGYTF.

The chain carries TRBV29-1 and TRBJ2-5; a weak D match, TRBD2 (5 bases). The ends were cut back, 2 bases at V and 1 base at J, with 11 bases in the middle. Germline V gene lookup returns CDR1 SQVTM and CDR2 ANQGSEA. The CDR3 contains 14 residues. The CDR3 bases are TGCAGCGTTGAATCGGCAGCGGCCCAAGAGACCCAGTACTTC. Its protein product is CSVESAAAQETQYF.

This clonotype has ten or more counts. The V and J genes are TRBV27 and TRBJ2-1, with a possible D match to TRBD2 (6 bases). V was shortened by 4 bases and J by 0 bases, with 19 bases between the two germline ends. CDR1 MNHEY and CDR2 SMNVEV come from the germline V gene (reference sequence). The CDR3 has 18 residues. The CDR3 bases are TGTGCCAGCAGTTCTATCCTCTTGAGCGGGCACTCCTACAATGAGCAGTTCTTC. This encodes CASSSILLSGHSYNEQFF.

This clonotype was detected many times. The chain employs TRBV28 and TRBJ2-4; D is uncertain. The CDR3 spans 14 residues. Germline V CDR1 and CDR2: MDHEN, SYDVKM. Trimming cost V 4 bases and J 0 bases, with 7 bases left between them. CDR3 DNA: TGTGCCAGCAGTTCGACGAGAGCCAAAAACATTCAGTACTTC. It codes for CASSSTRAKNIQYF. Full variable domain (outside the CDR3, taken from reference TRBV28 and TRBJ2-4): DVKVTQSSRYLVKRTGEKVFLECVQDMDHENMFWYRQDPGLGLRLIYFSYDVKMKEKGDIPEGYSVSREKKERFSLILESASTNQTSMYLCASSSTRAKNIQYFGAGTRLSVL.

On this clonotype: It may be a read error: a sequence one base away is much more abundant. V usage is TRBV5-1 and J usage is TRBJ2-7, with TRBD1 matching 9 bases. This CDR3 has 14 amino acids. In germline, CDR1 is SGHRS, CDR2 YFSETQ. V lost 4 bases, J lost 7 bases, and 9 bases stayed unmatched. This chain's CDR3 is CASSQTGGGGEQYF. The DNA for the CDR3 is TGCGCCAGCAGCCAAACAGGGGGCGGAGGGGAGCAGTACTTC.

In this sample, this clonotype turned up many times. The V call is TRBV10-3, the J call TRBJ2-7; either TRBD1 or TRBD2 may supply D (5 bases each). V lost 0 bases, J lost 3 bases, and 12 bases lay in between. The length of the CDR3 is 15 residues. The germline V gene has CDR1 ENHRY and CDR2 SYGVKD. CDR3 loop: CAISESRGSRYEQYF. For the CDR3, the DNA is TGTGCCATCAGTGAGTCGAGGGGTTCGCGCTACGAGCAGTACTTC.

Of note for this clonotype: This could be a read error, since a much larger clone is one nucleotide away. The genes are TRBV20-1 and TRBJ2-1; 8 positions match TRBD1. The CDR3 loop spans 17 amino acids. Germline V lookup: CDR1 DFQATT, CDR2 SNEGSKA (reference sequence). CDR3 amino acids: CSARDHSGQESYNDQFF. The CDR3 DNA is TGCAGTGCTAGAGATCATTCGGGACAGGAATCCTACAATGACCAGTTCTTC.

This clonotype was seen a few times. The V call is TRBV6-1, the J call TRBJ1-5, with a possible D match to TRBD1 (6 bases). This CDR3 region has 16 residues. Germline CDR1 and CDR2: MNHNS and SASEGT. Trimming pared 1 base from V and 2 bases from J, leaving 12 bases between. The CDR3 DNA reads as TGTGCCAGCAGTGAAGGAACAGGGTCGGGCAATCAGCCCCAGCATTTT. Encoded protein: CASSEGTGSGNQPQHF.

There are many counts of this clonotype. The chain employs TRBV5-1 and TRBJ2-7; the D is unclear. The CDR3 consists of 15 residues. Between the trimmed V and J ends, which lost 0 bases and 1 base, there was a span of 11 bases. Germline CDR1 and CDR2: SGHRS and YFSETQ. As DNA, the CDR3 is TGCGCCAGCAGCTTGGAAACAGCTTCTTCCTACGAGCAGTACTTC. Residues: CASSLETASSYEQYF.

This clonotype was found many times. V usage is TRBV5-1 and J usage is TRBJ2-7, with 7 bases fitting TRBD1. CDR3 length: 15 amino acids. Germline V gene sequence: CDR1 SGHRS, CDR2 YFSETQ. Trimming at V came to 5 bases and at J to 0 bases, leaving 8 bases not matched to a gene. The CDR3, as DNA: TGCGCCAGCAGTTTCGGACAGGTCAACTCCTACGAGCAGTACTTC. It encodes CASSFGQVNSYEQYF.

This clonotype appeared many times. The CDR3 DNA sequence: TGTGCCAGCAGTCGATACAGGGGGCCCGAAGAGACCCAGTACTTC. The encoded protein is CASSRYRGPEETQYF. The V and J genes are TRBV12-3 or TRBV12-4 and TRBJ2-5, with 9 nucleotides matching TRBD1. This CDR3 has 15 amino acids. The ends lost 5 bases at V and 3 bases at J; junction bases unmatched: 7.

This clonotype was recorded at least ten times. V and J are TRBV7-9 and TRBJ2-3; possible D gene TRBD2, 5 bases. CDR1 SEHNR and CDR2 FQNEAQ come from the germline V gene (reference sequence). V lost 5 bases and J lost 4, with 7 bases in between. The CDR3 has 12 residues. The CDR3 sequence is CASSQRSDTQYF. As DNA, the CDR3 is TGTGCCAGCAGCCAGCGGTCAGATACGCAGTATTTT.

This clonotype has a count of ten or more. The chain has TRBV5-1 and TRBJ2-7; 14 positions match TRBD2. The germline gives CDR1 SGHRS, CDR2 YFSETQ. The CDR3 has 16 residues. J was trimmed by 2 bases and V by 2 bases; bases with no gene match: 3. CDR3 sequence reads: CASSLSTSGRAYEQYF. The CDR3 DNA is TGCGCCAGCAGCTTATCGACTAGCGGGAGGGCCTACGAGCAGTACTTC.

V usage is TRBV10-3 and J usage is TRBJ2-5; D ambiguous. Deletions cut 4 bases from V and 5 bases from J, with 8 bases between. The CDR3 consists of 12 residues. CDR1 and CDR2 from the germline V gene are ENHRY and SYGVKD. CDR3 nucleotide sequence: TGTGCCATCAGTGCCCCGAGGGAGACCCAGTACTTC. Translating it yields CAISAPRETQYF.

This clonotype appeared a few times. The chain is built from TRBV5-4 and TRBJ1-1; D remains unclear. The CDR3 has 13 amino acids. V was cut by 5 bases and J by 1 base, with 9 bases left in between. Per the germline V gene, CDR1 is SGHNT and CDR2 is YYREEE (reference sequence). CDR3 DNA: TGTGCCAGCAGGTGGGAAACGAACACTGAAGCTTTCTTT. Translation gives CASRWETNTEAFF.

The V and J genes are TRBV2 and TRBJ2-7, with a possible D match to TRBD2 (6 bases). V dropped 2 bases and J dropped 6 bases, with 11 bases sitting between them. Per the germline V gene, CDR1 is SNHLY and CDR2 is FYNNEI. The CDR3 totals 13 residues. CDR3 in amino acids: CASSESREVEQYF. The CDR3 DNA follows: TGTGCCAGCAGTGAATCGAGGGAGGTCGAGCAGTACTTC.

This clonotype came up many times. This sequence joins TRBV5-1 and TRBJ1-1, with 11 positions matching TRBD1. The germline CDR1 and CDR2 sequences are SGHRS and YFSETQ. CDR3 length: 14 residues. Losses at the gene ends were 4 bases for V and 4 bases for J; bases not matched to a gene: 3. CDR3 loop: CASSIGTGGTEAFF. The CDR3 DNA is TGCGCCAGCAGCATAGGGACAGGGGGCACTGAAGCTTTCTTT.